This TCR beta chain was sequenced for a study of blood T cell repertoires in COVID-19. Whole-study context: Specimens from acute and convalescent COVID-19 originated in the United States, Italy and Spain.

Produced via immunoSEQ multiplex PCR; TCRdb's table is partial and in-frame only. In the table there are approximately 150,000 clones, around 84% of which are singletons. Trimming left V 0 bases short and J 4 bases short, with 14 bases between. The germline V gene encodes CDR1 SGHRS and CDR2 YFSETQ. The length of the CDR3 is 16 residues. The TCR sequence derives from a human donor with acute or convalescent COVID-19. The donor label of this sample is uncertain. Material for sequencing was peripheral blood. V and J are TRBV5-1 and TRBJ1-3, with D tentatively TRBD1 (6 bases). The CDR3 DNA reads as TGCGCCAGCAGCTTGGACGGGGGGCTGAGAGGAAACACCATATATTTT. It is translated as CASSLDGGLRGNTIYF.